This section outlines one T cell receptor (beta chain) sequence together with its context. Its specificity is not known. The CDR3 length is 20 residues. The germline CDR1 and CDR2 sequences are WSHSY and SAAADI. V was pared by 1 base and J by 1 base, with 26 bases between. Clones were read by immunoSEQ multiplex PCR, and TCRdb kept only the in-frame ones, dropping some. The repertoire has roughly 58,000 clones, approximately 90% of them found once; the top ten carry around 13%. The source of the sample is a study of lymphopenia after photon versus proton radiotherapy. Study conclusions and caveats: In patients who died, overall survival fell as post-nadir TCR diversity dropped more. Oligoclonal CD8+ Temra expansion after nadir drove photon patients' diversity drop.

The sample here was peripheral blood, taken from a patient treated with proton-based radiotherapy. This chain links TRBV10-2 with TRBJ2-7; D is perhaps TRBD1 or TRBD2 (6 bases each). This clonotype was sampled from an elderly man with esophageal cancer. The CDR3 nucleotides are TGCGCCAGCAGTGAGTTGGGGAGCTGGTCGCCGGGGGACAAGTCCTACGAGCAGTACTTC. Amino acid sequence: CASSELGSWSPGDKSYEQYF.